These T cell receptor beta chains were read from a single sample in a study of OX40 agonist ivuxolimab in advanced cancers. Sequenced by immunoSEQ multiplex PCR; TCRdb stores in-frame clones only, minus some. The sample lists about 35,000 clones, approximately 90% occurring once. The material was CD4+ or CD8+ T cells sorted from blood, obtained in a trial of the OX40 agonist ivuxolimab. The receptors stem from an adult with an advanced solid tumor such as melanoma, head and neck, liver or kidney cancer. The CDR3 runs from the conserved cysteine through the conserved F or W. Each record gives: J gene, clone size, D gene, V gene, CDR3 protein, CDR3 DNA. The D gene is left open where the match is weak. Size values are once, few and many counts, or a class for expanded clones, and some rows have none.

TRBJ1-5 - - TRBV28 CASSFWTHSNQPQHF TGTGCCAGCAGTTTCTGGACCCATAGCAATCAGCCCCAGCATTTT
TRBJ2-1 - TRBD1 TRBV27 CASSPDRGNEQFF TGTGCCAGCAGCCCGGACAGGGGCAATGAGCAGTTCTTC
TRBJ2-5 - TRBD2 TRBV10-2 CASSLVWEGLPETQYF TGCGCCAGCAGCCTGGTGTGGGAGGGCCTGCCAGAGACCCAGTACTTC
TRBJ2-3 - - TRBV27 CASRAGLTRTDTQYF TGTGCCAGCAGGGCCGGGCTTACCCGGACAGATACGCAGTATTTT
TRBJ2-5 - TRBD1 TRBV28 CASSLLSGTGGQETQYF TGTGCCAGCAGTTTATTATCCGGGACAGGGGGCCAAGAGACCCAGTACTTC
TRBJ2-7 - - TRBV7-9 CASSSPGTYEQYF TGTGCCAGCAGCTCGCCGGGGACCTACGAGCAGTACTTC
TRBJ1-1 - - TRBV6-5 CASSYAGNTEAFF TGTGCCAGCAGTTACGCGGGGAACACTGAAGCTTTCTTT
TRBJ1-1 - TRBD1 TRBV5-1 CASSLGQGARENTEAFF TGCGCCAGCAGCTTGGGACAGGGGGCCAGGGAGAACACTGAAGCTTTCTTT
TRBJ2-1 once TRBD2 TRBV2 CASSAPAGWLAGANNEQFF TGTGCCAGCAGCGCCCCAGCAGGGTGGTTGGCGGGAGCCAACAATGAGCAGTTCTTC
TRBJ2-7 - TRBD1 TRBV6-5 CASSVMTGSKLEQYF TGTGCCAGCAGTGTAATGACAGGGAGCAAGTTGGAGCAGTACTTC
TRBJ2-2 once TRBD2 TRBV19 CASSIVSSGANTGELFF TGTGCCAGTAGTATAGTTTCTAGCGGCGCGAACACCGGGGAGCTGTTTTTT
TRBJ2-1 - TRBD2 TRBV29-1 CSVLTSGIPSYNEQFF TGCAGCGTCCTGACTAGCGGGATCCCCTCCTACAATGAGCAGTTCTTC
TRBJ2-1 - - TRBV27 CASSLSRDMSSYNEQFF TGTGCCAGCAGTTTATCCAGGGACATGAGCTCCTACAATGAGCAGTTCTTC
TRBJ1-3 - - TRBV9 CASSPLGGLSGNTIYF TGTGCCAGCAGCCCCCTGGGGGGCCTCTCTGGAAACACCATATATTTT
TRBJ1-5 - - TRBV28 CASKYRSDSNQPQHF TGTGCCAGCAAATACAGGTCTGATAGCAATCAGCCCCAGCATTTT
TRBJ2-2 - TRBD2 TRBV7-2 CGSPASGRNTGELFF TGCGGATCCCCTGCTAGCGGGAGGAACACCGGGGAGCTGTTTTTT
TRBJ2-1 - TRBD1 TRBV19 CATADRGYGNEQFF TGTGCCACCGCGGACAGGGGGTATGGTAATGAGCAGTTCTTC
TRBJ2-7 few - TRBV11-2 CASSPPGVGRFDEQYF TGTGCCAGCAGCCCACCCGGGGTTGGTAGGTTCGACGAGCAGTACTTC
TRBJ2-7 - TRBD2 TRBV5-6 CASSLGPPGGEQYF TGTGCCAGCAGCCTCGGACCGCCGGGGGGGGAGCAGTACTTC
TRBJ2-1 - TRBD2 TRBV9 CASSVGASGTYNEQFF TGTGCCAGCAGCGTAGGGGCTAGCGGGACCTACAATGAGCAGTTCTTC
TRBJ2-1 - - TRBV7-9 CASSLSGSFDEQFF TGTGCCAGCAGCTTAAGTGGGAGCTTCGATGAGCAGTTCTTC
TRBJ1-2 - TRBD1 TRBV19 CASSMGTGWSYTF TGTGCCAGTAGTATGGGGACAGGGTGGAGCTACACCTTC
TRBJ1-5 - - TRBV27 CASSLSGRGRQPQHF TGTGCCAGCAGTTTATCGGGGAGGGGTCGTCAGCCCCAGCATTTT
TRBJ2-7 - - TRBV19 CASSHGTVPSYEQYF TGTGCCAGTAGTCATGGGACCGTACCCTCCTACGAGCAGTACTTC
TRBJ2-1 - TRBD2 TRBV7-9 CASSPPQAGAYNEQFF TGTGCCAGCAGCCCACCCCAAGCGGGAGCCTACAATGAGCAGTTCTTC
TRBJ1-5 - - TRBV10-3 CAIGTDDSNQPQHF TGTGCCATTGGGACTGACGATAGCAATCAGCCCCAGCATTTT
TRBJ2-7 - TRBD1 TRBV11-2 CASSFGTGAYEQYF TGTGCCAGCAGTTTCGGGACAGGGGCCTACGAGCAGTACTTC
TRBJ2-1 - - TRBV7-9 CASTKTLENEQFF TGTGCCAGCACCAAAACCTTGGAGAATGAGCAGTTCTTC
TRBJ2-7 - - TRBV28 CASNPGQGFYEQYF TGTGCCAGCAACCCCGGGCAGGGGTTTTACGAGCAGTACTTC
TRBJ2-3 - - TRBV9 CASSVGGSSTFTDTQYF TGTGCCAGCAGCGTAGGAGGGAGCAGCACCTTCACAGATACGCAGTATTTT
TRBJ2-1 - TRBD1 TRBV2 CATPHGTGVSNEQFF TGTGCCACACCCCACGGGACAGGGGTCTCGAATGAGCAGTTCTTC
TRBJ2-3 - TRBD1 TRBV6-1 CASNGQGADTQYF TGTGCCAGCAACGGACAGGGGGCAGATACGCAGTATTTT
TRBJ2-7 - - TRBV27 CASSLGRSYEQYF TGTGCCAGCAGTTTAGGGAGATCCTACGAGCAGTACTTC
TRBJ2-7 - TRBD1 TRBV19 CASSIYPGGYEQYF TGTGCCAGTAGTATTTATCCAGGGGGCTACGAGCAGTACTTC
TRBJ2-3 - - TRBV9 CASSANREVPTDTQYF TGTGCCAGCAGCGCGAACAGAGAGGTACCCACAGATACGCAGTATTTT
TRBJ2-2 - - TRBV14 CASSKRPILYTGELFF TGTGCCAGCAGCAAACGACCCATTCTTTACACCGGGGAGCTGTTTTTT
TRBJ2-7 - TRBD1 TRBV30 CAWSALGQGAGYEQYF TGTGCCTGGAGTGCCTTAGGACAGGGGGCCGGGTACGAGCAGTACTTC
TRBJ1-2 - - TRBV5-4 CASSFVGASYGYTF TGTGCCAGCAGCTTCGTAGGGGCCTCCTATGGCTACACCTTC
TRBJ1-2 - - TRBV29-1 CSVPAVQGYYGYTF TGCAGCGTCCCCGCCGTCCAGGGGTACTATGGCTACACCTTC
TRBJ1-1 - - TRBV19 CASSLFSEAEAFF TGTGCCAGTAGTCTATTCTCGGAGGCTGAAGCTTTCTTT
TRBJ1-1 - - TRBV5-4 CASNPGGGTEAFF TGTGCCAGCAACCCGGGGGGAGGGACTGAAGCTTTCTTT
TRBJ2-7 - - TRBV6-1 CASSELSRGFMTYEQYF TGTGCCAGCAGTGAACTAAGCCGAGGTTTCATGACCTACGAGCAGTACTTC
TRBJ2-3 - - TRBV19 CASSLGADTQYF TGTGCCAGTAGTCTCGGGGCAGATACGCAGTATTTT
TRBJ2-7 - TRBD2 TRBV5-4 CASSLATHSPPSGSSYEQYF TGTGCCAGCAGCTTGGCTACACATTCACCTCCTAGCGGGAGCTCCTACGAGCAGTACTTC
TRBJ1-2 - TRBD1 TRBV6-5 CASSQAGTGDGYTF TGTGCCAGCAGTCAGGCCGGGACAGGGGACGGCTACACCTTC
TRBJ1-1 - - TRBV14 CASSPLGGFMNTEAFF TGTGCCAGCAGCCCTTTGGGTGGCTTTATGAACACTGAAGCTTTCTTT